Listed here is a single T cell receptor (beta chain). Its specificity is not known. The naive CD8 population came from CD45RO-negative cells selected for CCR7, without terminally differentiated effector memory CD45RA+ cells. As handled by the study authors: ImmunoSEQ only sent back junction sequences with no quality scores, so filtering was done differently. TCRdb's table, derived via immunoSEQ multiplex PCR, lists solely in-frame clones and lacks some. The D gene and trimming were derived from the DNA, and the V and J assignments and clone size from that table. The repertoire holds roughly 2 million clones, with 85% to 95% as singletons. This sample was included in a study of shared clonotypes between healthy human individuals. Study in general: Ranging from 18 to 49 in age, donors were a couple of women and a few men. Whole-study results and caveats: Sorted-subset sequencing was shown by rarefaction to be incomplete despite large depth. There were few donors, and this limited the genetic and exposure-history diversity represented.

CDR1 is SNHLY and CDR2 is FYNNEI in the germline V gene. V lost 7 bases, J lost 1 base, and 11 bases lay in between. The CDR3 consists of 14 residues. The source is a man younger than 30 in good health. The rearrangement links TRBV2 to TRBJ2-1, with D possibly being TRBD2 (5 bases). The sequencing sample was made of naive CD8+ T cells sorted from blood. The DNA of the CDR3 is TGTGCCAGCACGAAGAGGGATTCCTACAATGAGCAGTTCTTC. Encoded protein: CASTKRDSYNEQFF.